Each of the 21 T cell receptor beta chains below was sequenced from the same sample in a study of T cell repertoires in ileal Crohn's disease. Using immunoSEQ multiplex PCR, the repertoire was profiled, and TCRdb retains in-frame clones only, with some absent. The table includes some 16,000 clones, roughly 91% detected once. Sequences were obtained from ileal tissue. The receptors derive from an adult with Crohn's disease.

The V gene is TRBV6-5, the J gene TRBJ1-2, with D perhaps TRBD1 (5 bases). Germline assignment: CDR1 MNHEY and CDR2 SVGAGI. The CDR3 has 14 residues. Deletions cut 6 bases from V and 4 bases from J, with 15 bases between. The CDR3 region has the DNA TGTGCCAGCAGCCCCGACAGAAAGGGCTATGGCTACACCTTC. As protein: CASSPDRKGYGYTF.

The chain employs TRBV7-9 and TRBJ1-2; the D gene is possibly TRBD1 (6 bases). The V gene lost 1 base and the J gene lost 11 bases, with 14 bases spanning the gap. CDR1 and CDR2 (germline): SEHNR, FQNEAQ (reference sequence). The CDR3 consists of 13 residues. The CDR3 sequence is CASSLVGAAIYTF. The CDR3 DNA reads TGTGCCAGCAGCTTAGTGGGGGCCGCTATTTACACCTTC.

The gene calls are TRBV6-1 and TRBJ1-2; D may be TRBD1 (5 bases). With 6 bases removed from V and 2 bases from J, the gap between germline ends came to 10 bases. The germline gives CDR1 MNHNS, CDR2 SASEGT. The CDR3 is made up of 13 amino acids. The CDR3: CASRETGNYGYTF. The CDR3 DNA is TGTGCCAGCAGGGAAACAGGCAACTATGGCTACACCTTC.

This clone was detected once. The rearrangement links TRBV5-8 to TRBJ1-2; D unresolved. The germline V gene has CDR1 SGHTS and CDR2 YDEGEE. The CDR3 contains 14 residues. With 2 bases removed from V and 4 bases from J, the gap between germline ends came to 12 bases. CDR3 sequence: CASSFKKSLYGYTF. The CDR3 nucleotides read TGTGCCAGCAGCTTTAAGAAGAGCCTCTATGGCTACACCTTC. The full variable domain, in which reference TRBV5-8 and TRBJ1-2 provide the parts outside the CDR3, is EAGVTQSPTHLIKTRGQQATLRCSPISGHTSVYWYQQALGLGLQFLLWYDEGEERNRGNFPPRFSGRQFPNYSSELNVNALELEDSALYLCASSFKKSLYGYTFGSGTRLTVV.

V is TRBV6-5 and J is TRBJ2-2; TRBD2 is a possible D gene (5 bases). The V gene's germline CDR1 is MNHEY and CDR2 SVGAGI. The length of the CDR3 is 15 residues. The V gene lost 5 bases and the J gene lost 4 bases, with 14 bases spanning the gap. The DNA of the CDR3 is TGTGCCAGCAGTCTGACCGGCGGGCGCACCGGGGAGCTGTTTTTT. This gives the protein CASSLTGGRTGELFF.

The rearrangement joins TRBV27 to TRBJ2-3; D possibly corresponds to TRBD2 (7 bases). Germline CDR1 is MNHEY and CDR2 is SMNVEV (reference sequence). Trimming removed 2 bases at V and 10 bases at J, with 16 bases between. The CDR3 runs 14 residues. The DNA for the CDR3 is TGTGCCAGCAGTTTAGGTCGGGGGGCTTGGCCGCAGTATTTT. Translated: CASSLGRGAWPQYF.

The CDR3 here is CASSLEAGDVYEQYF. The DNA for the CDR3 is TGTGCCAGCAGCTTAGAGGCAGGGGATGTGTACGAGCAGTACTTC. The chain employs TRBV7-6 and TRBJ2-7; weak D call: TRBD1 (6 bases). In germline, CDR1 is SGHVS, CDR2 FNYEAQ. Trimming took off 1 base at V and 4 bases at J, with 14 bases between the two ends. CDR3 length: 15 amino acids.

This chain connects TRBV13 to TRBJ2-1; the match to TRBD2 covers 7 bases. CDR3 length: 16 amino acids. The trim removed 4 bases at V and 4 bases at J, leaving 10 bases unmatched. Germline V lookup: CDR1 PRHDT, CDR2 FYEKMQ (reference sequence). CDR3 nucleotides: TGTGCCAGCAGCTCCTACCAGCGGGGCCTATACAATGAGCAGTTCTTC. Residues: CASSSYQRGLYNEQFF.

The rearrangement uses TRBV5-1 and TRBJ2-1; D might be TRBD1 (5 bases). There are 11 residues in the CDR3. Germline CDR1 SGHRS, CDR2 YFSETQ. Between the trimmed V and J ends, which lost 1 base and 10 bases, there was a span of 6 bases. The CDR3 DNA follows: TGCGCCAGCAGCTTGAGGGGCGAGCAGTTCTTC. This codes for CASSLRGEQFF.

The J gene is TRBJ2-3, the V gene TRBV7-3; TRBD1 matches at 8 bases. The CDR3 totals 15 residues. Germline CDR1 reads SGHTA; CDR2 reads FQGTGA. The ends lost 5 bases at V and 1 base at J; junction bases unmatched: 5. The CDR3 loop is CASSRQGQGTDTQYF. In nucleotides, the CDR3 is TGTGCCAGCAGCCGGCAGGGACAGGGCACAGATACGCAGTATTTT.

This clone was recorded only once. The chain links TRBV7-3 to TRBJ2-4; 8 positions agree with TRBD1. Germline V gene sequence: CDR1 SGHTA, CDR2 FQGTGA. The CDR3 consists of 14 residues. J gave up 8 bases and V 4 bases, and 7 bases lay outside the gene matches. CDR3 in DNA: TGTGCCAGCAGCTCGACCGACAGGGGTGACATTCAGTACTTC. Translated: CASSSTDRGDIQYF.

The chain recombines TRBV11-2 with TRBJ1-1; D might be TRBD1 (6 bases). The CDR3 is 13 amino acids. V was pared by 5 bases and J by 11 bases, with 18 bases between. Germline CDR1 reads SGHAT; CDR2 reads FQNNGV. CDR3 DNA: TGTGCCAGCAGCATTCAGGGGAATCCTGGGGCTTTCTTT. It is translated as CASSIQGNPGAFF. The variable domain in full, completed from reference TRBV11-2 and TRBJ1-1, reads EAGVAQSPRYKIIEKRQSVAFWCNPISGHATLYWYQQILGQGPKLLIQFQNNGVVDDSQLPKDRFSAERLKGVDSTLKIQPAKLEDSAVYLCASSIQGNPGAFFGQGTRLTVV.

This CDR3 is CASSSYRLGGAGELFF. In DNA form, the CDR3 reads TGTGCCAGCAGCTCGTACAGGCTCGGGGGTGCCGGGGAGCTGTTTTTT. The chain recombines TRBV7-9 with TRBJ2-2; possible D gene TRBD2, 6 bases. Looked up from germline, CDR1 is SEHNR and CDR2 is FQNEAQ (reference sequence). The CDR3 consists of 16 residues. With 4 bases removed from V and 6 bases from J, the gap between germline ends came to 18 bases.

The CDR3 is CASRQRSYYEQYF. The CDR3 DNA sequence: TGTGCCAGCAGACAGCGGAGCTACTACGAGCAGTACTTC. V usage is TRBV6-5 and J usage is TRBJ2-7; TRBD2 is a possible D gene (5 bases). This CDR3 comprises 13 residues. Germline values: CDR1 MNHEY, CDR2 SVGAGI. V was shortened by 6 bases and J by 3 bases, with 12 bases between the two germline ends.

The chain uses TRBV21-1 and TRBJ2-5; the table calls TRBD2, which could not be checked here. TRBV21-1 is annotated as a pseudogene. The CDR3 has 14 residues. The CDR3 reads CASRGTSGKETQYF. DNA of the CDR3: TGTGCCAGCAGGGGGACTAGCGGGAAAGAGACCCAGTACTTC.

In nucleotides, the CDR3 is TGTGCCAGCAGCCAAGACCCTAGCGGGGGGGCGATCTACGAGCAGTACTTC. It specifies CASSQDPSGGAIYEQYF. The chain couples TRBV4-2 to TRBJ2-7; 12 bases are a match to TRBD2. Trimming cost V 0 bases and J 3 bases; bases outside gene matches: 6. In germline, CDR1 is LGHNA, CDR2 YNFKEQ. The CDR3 totals 17 residues.

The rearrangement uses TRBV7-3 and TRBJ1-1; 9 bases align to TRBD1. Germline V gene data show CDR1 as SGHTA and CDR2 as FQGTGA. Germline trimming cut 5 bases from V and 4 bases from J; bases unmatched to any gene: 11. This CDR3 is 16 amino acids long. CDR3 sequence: CASSPDRDRAGTEAFF. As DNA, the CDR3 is TGTGCCAGCAGCCCAGACCGGGACAGGGCGGGCACTGAAGCTTTCTTT.

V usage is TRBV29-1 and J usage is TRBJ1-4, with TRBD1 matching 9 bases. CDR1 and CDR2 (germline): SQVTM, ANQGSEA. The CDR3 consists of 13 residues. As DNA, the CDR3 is TGCAGTGCACCGGGACAGGGTAATGAAAAACTGTTTTTT. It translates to CSAPGQGNEKLFF.

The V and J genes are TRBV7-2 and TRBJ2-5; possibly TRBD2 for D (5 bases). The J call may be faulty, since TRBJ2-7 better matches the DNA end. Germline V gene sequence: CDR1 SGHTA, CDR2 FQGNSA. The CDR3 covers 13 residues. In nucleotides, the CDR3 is TGTGCCAGCAGCCCCCTGGGTGCGGGCGAGCAGTACTTC. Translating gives CASSPLGAGEQYF.

CDR3 amino acids: CASTPAGTSGSYEQYF. CDR3 bases: TGTGCCAGCACCCCCGCCGGGACTAGCGGCTCCTACGAGCAGTACTTC. The chain is built from TRBV7-9 and TRBJ2-7, with 11 bases lining up with TRBD2. The V and J ends lost 7 bases and 0 bases, in that order; junction bases with no gene match: 8. Looked up from germline, CDR1 is SEHNR and CDR2 is FQNEAQ (reference sequence). This CDR3 has 16 amino acids.

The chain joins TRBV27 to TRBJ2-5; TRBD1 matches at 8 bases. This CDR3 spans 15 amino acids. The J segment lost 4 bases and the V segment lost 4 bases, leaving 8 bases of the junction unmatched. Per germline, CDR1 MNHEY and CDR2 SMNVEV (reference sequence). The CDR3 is CASSSSRGRAETQYF. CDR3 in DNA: TGTGCCAGCAGTTCATCCAGGGGGCGAGCAGAGACCCAGTACTTC.